One and the same sample provided the 26 T cell receptor beta chains below, sequenced in a study of cytomegalovirus exposure and HLA in healthy donors. The primer mix had 60 Vbeta and 13 Jbeta primers. Profiling relied on immunoSEQ multiplex PCR, and the TCRdb table lists in-frame clones only, not all of them. The data hold approximately 180,000 clones, with more than 9.5% observed a single time. The source material was PBMCs. All receptors come from a man aged 50 to 60 in good health and CMV-seropositive.

This clone showed up just a few times. The chain uses TRBV13 and TRBJ2-5; 13 bases line up with TRBD2. The V gene end was trimmed by 5 bases and the J gene end by 5 bases; junction bases not matched to a gene: 5. Germline CDR1 is PRHDT and CDR2 is FYEKMQ (reference sequence). The CDR3 sequence is 15 residues long. The CDR3 coding sequence is TGTGCCAGCAGCCTCGGGACTAGCGGGGCGGAGACCCAGTACTTC. This gives the protein CASSLGTSGAETQYF.

This clone has just a few counts. Other nucleotide sequences in the sample specify the same CDR3. V gene TRBV2 combines with J gene TRBJ1-5, with 7 bases identical to TRBD1. CDR3 length: 14 amino acids. J gave up 3 bases and V 8 bases, and 7 bases lay outside the gene matches. Germline lookup yields CDR1 SNHLY and CDR2 FYNNEI. CDR3 bases: TGTGCCAGCCAAAAAGGGGGCTACAATCAGCCCCAGCATTTT. This encodes CASQKGGYNQPQHF.

In this sample, this clone turned up a few times. V and J are TRBV2 and TRBJ1-2, with D possibly TRBD1 on 5 matching bases. Germline values: CDR1 SNHLY, CDR2 FYNNEI. There are 15 residues in the CDR3. V lost 5 bases and J lost 0, with 13 bases in between. Written as DNA, the CDR3 is TGTGCCAGCAGTCGAGAGAGGACAACTAACTATGGCTACACCTTC. It translates to CASSRERTTNYGYTF.

This clone was seen only a few times. The CDR3 spells CASSLMDRSNQPQHF. DNA of the CDR3: TGTGCCAGCAGTTTAATGGACAGGAGCAATCAGCCCCAGCATTTT. The V gene is TRBV28, the J gene TRBJ1-5, with TRBD1 matching 7 bases. In germline, CDR1 is MDHEN, CDR2 SYDVKM. V trimming: 2 bases; J trimming: 1 base; junction bases outside the gene matches: 2. This CDR3 contains 15 residues. Filled out from reference TRBV28 and TRBJ1-5, the complete variable domain reads DVKVTQSSRYLVKRTGEKVFLECVQDMDHENMFWYRQDPGLGLRLIYFSYDVKMKEKGDIPEGYSVSREKKERFSLILESASTNQTSMYLCASSLMDRSNQPQHFGDGTRLSIL.

This clone was counted a few times. The chain combines TRBV15 with TRBJ1-2; TRBD1 is a possible D gene (6 bases). Germline-derived CDR1 and CDR2 are LNHNV and YYDKDF (reference sequence). The length of the CDR3 is 15 residues. V was shortened by 0 bases and J by 0 bases, with 8 bases between the two germline ends. As DNA, the CDR3 is TGTGCCACCAGCAGAGATAGGACAGCTAACTATGGCTACACCTTC. The encoded protein is CATSRDRTANYGYTF. The full variable domain, in which reference TRBV15 and TRBJ1-2 provide the parts outside the CDR3, is DAMVIQNPRYQVTQFGKPVTLSCSQTLNHNVMYWYQQKSSQAPKLLFHYYDKDFNNEADTPDNFQSRRPNTSFCFLDIRSPGLGDTAMYLCATSRDRTANYGYTFGSGTRLTVV.

This chain links TRBV30 with TRBJ1-6, with D unresolved. V was cut by 0 bases and J by 7 bases, with 13 bases left in between. The CDR3 spans 15 residues. Germline V gives CDR1 GTSNPN, CDR2 SVGIG (reference sequence). In DNA, the CDR3 is TGTGCCTGGAGTGTACCCGGGAGTCAGAATTCACCCCTCCACTTT. It specifies CAWSVPGSQNSPLHF. Filled out from reference TRBV30 and TRBJ1-6, the complete variable domain reads SQTIHQWPATLVQPVGSPLSLECTVEGTSNPNLYWYRQAAGRGLQLLFYSVGIGQISSEVPQNLSASRPQDRQFILSSKKLLLSDSGFYLCAWSVPGSQNSPLHFGNGTRLTVT.

J is TRBJ2-7 and V is TRBV2; 11 nucleotides line up with TRBD2. The J segment lost 3 bases and the V segment lost 11 bases, leaving 9 bases of the junction unmatched. Germline V gives CDR1 SNHLY, CDR2 FYNNEI. CDR3 length: 14 residues. DNA for the CDR3: TGTGCCTCTTGGCTAGCGGGGGGCGGCTACGAGCAGTACGTC. Its protein product is CASWLAGGGYEQYV.

This chain links TRBV2 with TRBJ1-4; D gene uncertain. Germline CDR1 and CDR2: SNHLY and FYNNEI. The CDR3 extends over 17 amino acids. V lost 2 bases and J lost 0, with 13 bases in between. The CDR3 spells CASSEYVQSATNEKLFF. CDR3 sequence (DNA): TGTGCCAGCAGTGAATATGTCCAGTCTGCAACTAATGAAAAACTGTTTTTT.

The gene calls are TRBV7-2 and TRBJ1-3; D uncertain. Germline V CDR1 and CDR2: SGHTA, FQGNSA. The CDR3 runs to 12 residues. Trimming took 3 bases from V and 4 from J, leaving 4 bases between them. The CDR3 DNA reads TGTGCCAGCAGCTTTTCGGGAAACACCATATATTTT. It yields the protein CASSFSGNTIYF. Drawing the rest from reference TRBV7-2 and TRBJ1-3, the complete variable domain is GAGVSQSPSNKVTEKGKDVELRCDPISGHTALYWYRQSLGQGLEFLIYFQGNSAPDKSGLPSDRFSAERTGGSVSTLTIQRTQQEDSAVYLCASSFSGNTIYFGEGSWLTVV.

CDR3 DNA sequence: TGCGCCAGCAGCCCCTGGCAAGCGTTGGGCGAGCAGTACTTC. Its translation: CASSPWQALGEQYF. The rearrangement uses TRBV5-1 and TRBJ2-7; D not resolved. Germline V gives CDR1 SGHRS, CDR2 YFSETQ. The CDR3 has 14 amino acids. Trimming shortened V by 4 bases and J by 6 bases, and 17 bases separated the two germline ends.

This clone was seen a few times. The chain couples TRBV9 to TRBJ2-3; a weak D match, TRBD1 (6 bases). Trimming removed 0 bases from V and 3 bases from J, with 8 bases in between. There are 14 residues in the CDR3. Germline V gene data show CDR1 as SGDLS and CDR2 as YYNGEE. The CDR3 region is CASSVEGGTDTQYF. In DNA, the CDR3 is TGTGCCAGCAGCGTAGAAGGGGGAACAGATACGCAGTATTTT.

V gene TRBV7-9 combines with J gene TRBJ2-5; a weak D match, TRBD1 (5 bases). With 5 bases removed from V and 4 bases from J, the gap between germline ends came to 14 bases. Germline V gene data show CDR1 as SEHNR and CDR2 as FQNEAQ (reference sequence). The CDR3 contains 14 residues. The CDR3 nucleotides are TGTGCCAGCAGCCCAGGGTGGATAGGAGAGACCCAGTACTTC. This sequence encodes CASSPGWIGETQYF.

The chain is built from TRBV28 and TRBJ2-7; 7 bases are shared with TRBD1. Per germline, CDR1 MDHEN and CDR2 SYDVKM. After removal of 4 bases from V and 9 bases from J, the junction contained 12 bases not matched to a gene. The CDR3 contains 14 residues. DNA of the CDR3: TGTGCCAGCAGTTCACCGCCGACAGGGCTTTGGCAGTACGTC. Amino acid sequence: CASSSPPTGLWQYV.

The CDR3 nucleotides are TGTGCCAGCAGCTTGGTCCTTTACAATGAGCAGTTCTTC. Translated: CASSLVLYNEQFF. V is TRBV5-4 and J is TRBJ2-1; no clear D. V was trimmed by 0 bases and J by 4 bases, leaving 5 bases between them. There are 13 residues in the CDR3. Germline CDR1 reads SGHNT; CDR2 reads YYREEE (reference sequence). Together with reference TRBV5-4 and TRBJ2-1, the CDR3 gives the full variable domain: ETGVTQSPTHLIKTRGQQVTLRCSSQSGHNTVSWYQQALGQGPQFIFQYYREEENGRGNFPPRFSGLQFPNYSSELNVNALELDDSALYLCASSLVLYNEQFFGPGTRLTVL.

This clone showed up just a few times. The chain carries TRBV6-1 and TRBJ1-1; D unclear. Germline V gene sequence: CDR1 MNHNS, CDR2 SASEGT. V was trimmed by 8 bases and J by 5 bases, leaving 18 bases between them. The CDR3 covers 14 residues. The CDR3 is CASLTGWVGTEAFF. In DNA form, the CDR3 reads TGTGCCAGCCTAACGGGATGGGTGGGTACTGAAGCTTTCTTT.

This clone was picked up a small number of times. V usage is TRBV6-1 and J usage is TRBJ2-5, with D maybe TRBD2 (5 bases). The better agreement between TRBJ2-7 and the DNA end casts doubt on the J call. The CDR3 spans 13 residues. Germline CDR1 MNHNS, CDR2 SASEGT. The DNA for the CDR3 is TGTGCCAGCACAGAGGGCGGAGCCTACGAGCAGTACTTC. As protein: CASTEGGAYEQYF.

This clone was detected a few times. The chain is built from TRBV30 and TRBJ2-3, with D possibly matching TRBD1 (5 bases). Trimming took 7 bases from V and 3 from J, leaving 11 bases between them. CDR1 and CDR2 (germline): GTSNPN, SVGIG (reference sequence). This CDR3 is built from 12 residues. In DNA, the CDR3 is TGTGCCTTCAGGGTTGGAACAGATACGCAGTATTTT. This encodes CAFRVGTDTQYF.

V is TRBV2 and J is TRBJ1-1, with 7 bases fitting TRBD1. The J segment lost 6 bases and the V segment lost 4 bases, leaving 14 bases of the junction unmatched. The CDR3 covers 16 residues. Germline CDR1 is SNHLY and CDR2 is FYNNEI. The CDR3 nucleotides are TGTGCCAGCAGTGCGGAGACAGGGAGAATAAGCGCTGAAGCTTTCTTT. This codes for CASSAETGRISAEAFF.

There are a few counts of this clone. The J gene is TRBJ2-2, the V gene TRBV7-2; 7 bases match TRBD1. J was trimmed by 11 bases and V by 1 base; bases with no gene match: 7. From germline, CDR1 is SGHTA and CDR2 FQGNSA. CDR3 size: 14 residues. For the CDR3, the DNA is TGTGCCAGCAGCTTAGGGGACAGCTTTTTCGAGCTGTTTTTT. Translated: CASSLGDSFFELFF.

This clone has a handful of counts. The rearrangement uses TRBV5-1 and TRBJ2-5, with 8 bases identical to TRBD2. V shed 7 bases, J shed 10 bases, and the junction held 18 bases outside the gene matches. The length of the CDR3 is 15 residues. In germline, CDR1 is SGHRS, CDR2 YFSETQ. The CDR3 sequence: CASGTRGGSWGDQYF. In nucleotides, the CDR3 is TGCGCCAGCGGGACCCGGGGGGGGTCCTGGGGGGACCAGTACTTC.

This clone was seen more than once but under ten times. J is TRBJ2-7 and V is TRBV21-1; the table assigns TRBD1, which was not confirmed against the DNA. TRBV21-1 is reported as a pseudogene. The CDR3 has 15 amino acids. The CDR3, as DNA: TGTGCCAGCAGCAAAGATGACAGGGGAACCCCCGAGCAGTACGTC. Translating gives CASSKDDRGTPEQYV.

This clone appeared a few times. The chain carries TRBV10-1 and TRBJ1-1; D perhaps matches TRBD1 (5 bases). This CDR3 has 12 residues. The ends were cut back, 6 bases at V and 5 bases at J, with 10 bases in the middle. The germline gives CDR1 WNHNN, CDR2 SYGVQD (reference sequence). The DNA for the CDR3 is TGCGCCAGCAGCGCAGGGTGGACTGAAGCTTTCTTT. This encodes CASSAGWTEAFF.

This sequence joins TRBV5-1 and TRBJ1-1, with 9 bases aligning to TRBD1. The CDR3 covers 18 residues. The V gene's germline CDR1 is SGHRS and CDR2 YFSETQ. With 0 bases clipped from V and 0 bases from J, the junction kept 9 bases outside the gene matches. In nucleotides, the CDR3 is TGCGCCAGCAGCTTGGCCGTCCCGGGACAGGGATTGAACACTGAAGCTTTCTTT. Amino acid sequence: CASSLAVPGQGLNTEAFF.

The gene calls are TRBV2 and TRBJ1-1; 7 bases align to TRBD1. The CDR3 has 12 residues. CDR1 is SNHLY, CDR2 FYNNEI, per germline. The V and J ends lost 6 bases and 11 bases, in that order; junction bases with no gene match: 9. The CDR3: CASRIGQGEAFF. CDR3 nucleotides: TGTGCCAGCAGGATAGGGCAGGGGGAGGCTTTCTTT.

This chain connects TRBV5-1 to TRBJ2-2; the D gene is possibly TRBD1 (5 bases). CDR3 length: 16 amino acids. Germline assignment: CDR1 SGHRS and CDR2 YFSETQ. The germline V and J ends were trimmed by 4 bases and 0 bases, with 13 bases remaining between them. CDR3 loop: CASSRGQDANTGELFF. DNA for the CDR3: TGCGCCAGCAGCCGAGGACAAGACGCGAACACCGGGGAGCTGTTTTTT.

The V and J genes are TRBV10-3 and TRBJ2-5; TRBD1 aligns across 8 bases. V gave up 6 bases and J gave up 4 bases; unmatched junction bases: 7. The germline V gene has CDR1 ENHRY and CDR2 SYGVKD. The CDR3 length is 14 residues. Here the CDR3 reads CAIRQTGAVETQYF. The DNA for the CDR3 is TGTGCCATCAGGCAGACAGGGGCGGTAGAGACCCAGTACTTC.